This paragraph reports one T cell receptor beta chain. Which antigen it targets is not known. Base qualities are not recorded, but no much larger clone differs from it by a single base. V ends up 1 base short and J 9 bases short, with an unmatched junction base count of 12. Sequences LNHDA (CDR1) and SQIVND (CDR2) are obtained from the germline V gene (reference sequence). CDR3 length: 16 amino acids, cysteine to phenylalanine. Kept here is only the CDR3 DNA, which spans 48 bases and is read in frame from base 1. These data belong to a study of T cell responses to AZD1222 COVID-19 vaccine (dated by TCRdb to 2020 to 2022). With regard to the full study: AZD1222 recipients given second doses at about 4 weeks or at about 12 weeks were pooled, since spike-specific TCR depth and breadth were not found to differ between the two schedules. A total of more than 230 trial participants underwent TCR sequencing, of whom 200 to 220 had received two doses of AZD1222 and roughly 26 had received two doses of the MenACWY control vaccine. Enrollment into the trials was organized by age into subgroups of 18-55, 56-69 and 70-plus years, and those subgroups contained approximately 160, 26 and 62 TCR-sequenced participants, respectively. Study-level results and caveats: Vaccine-associated CD4 TCRs spanned the whole spike protein, with dominant responses in regions 160-218 and 743-854. After two AZD1222 doses, spike-specific TCR breadth and depth were significantly higher than at day 0 and than in MenACWY recipients. Epitopes outside the regions mutated in the B.1.351 and B.1.1.7 variants were reportedly recognized by nearly half of the unique spike-specific TCRs. The 56-69-year group was small, and its depth increase did not reach significance, likely because of low power. Because no day 14 peak-response samples were available, repertoires were characterized only after the peak T cell response. Conclusions about previously exposed vaccinees are limited, since just 6 or 7 AZD1222 recipients were seropositive for SARS-CoV-2 at baseline. Most participants were white British and females outnumbered males, and the authors suggested that clonal diversity may have been underestimated.

According to the study, the label for this sample's time point signals: baseline before first vaccination. Vaccinee samples were obtained from the UK trials COV001 and COV002, which included a single-blind randomized controlled phase 2/3 trial of AZD1222 (ChAdOx1 nCoV-19) in healthy adults. For TCRbeta chain sequencing, PBMC samples from trial participants were taken at day 0 and at day 28 after the second dose. The CDR3 regions of human TCRbeta chains were subjected to immunosequencing. From the authors' description of their analysis: Repertoire TCRs were matched against a reference library of SARS-CoV-2-specific TCRs generated with the MIRA antigen-specificity platform. Breadth meant the fraction of unique TCRs that were SARS-CoV-2-associated, whereas depth meant the fraction of total T cells that were SARS-CoV-2-associated. Using the MIRA data, each spike-specific TCR was assigned both to the spike region to which the TCR was reactive and to a CD4 or CD8 class. Log10-transformed breadth and depth values were compared by one-way ANOVA with Sidak's multiple comparisons tests. Drawn from immuneACCESS, this table holds only the in-frame rearrangements with V and J called that TCRdb kept. Clones are partly lost; checked studies trace under half to an unresolved V gene and leave the rest unexplained. The V and J calls and clone size were taken over from that table, and D and trimming were inferred from the DNA. The sample table holds about 140,000 clones, of which over 75% were seen once. Around 3.7% of the sample lies in the top ten.

The sequence came from an adult in good health. The receptor chain draws on TRBV19 and TRBJ1-1; 9 nucleotides in the junction match TRBD1. Sequencing was performed on peripheral blood, taken on day 0 of AZD1222 vaccination. The CDR3 protein: CASSIGGDRASQKAFF. The DNA sequence is given as TGTGCCAGTAGTATAGGTGGGGACAGGGCAAGTCAAAAAGCTTTCTTT.